Each of the 5 T cell receptor beta chains below was sequenced from the same sample in a study of shared clonotypes between healthy human individuals. Clones were read by immunoSEQ multiplex PCR, and TCRdb kept only the in-frame ones, dropping some. Of approximately 640,000 clones in the sample, 90% were seen once. Specimen: memory CD8+ T cells from PBMCs. Subset described: CD45RO+ cells pooled with CCR7-negative TemRA cells. These receptors were taken from a man younger than 35 in good health. Some clones in this sample may be carry-over from other donors' samples.

The chain recombines TRBV7-2 with TRBJ2-1, with D perhaps matching TRBD2 (5 bases). The CDR3 has 15 amino acids. In germline, CDR1 is SGHTA, CDR2 FQGNSA. With 1 base removed from V and 3 bases from J, the gap between germline ends came to 10 bases. CDR3 region: CASSLETGYYNEQFF. The CDR3 DNA follows: TGTGCCAGCAGCTTAGAGACGGGGTACTACAATGAGCAGTTCTTC.

The genes are TRBV7-9 and TRBJ2-3; 9 nucleotides line up with TRBD2. The germline CDR1 and CDR2 sequences are SEHNR and FQNEAQ (reference sequence). V shed 4 bases, J shed 2 bases, and the junction held 7 bases outside the gene matches. The CDR3 spans 16 residues. CDR3 region: CASSSGLAHHTDTQYF. CDR3 DNA: TGTGCCAGCAGCTCAGGACTAGCGCACCACACAGATACGCAGTATTTT.

This rearrangement joins TRBV28 to TRBJ2-5; D may be TRBD1 (6 bases). CDR3 size: 14 residues. The V gene's germline CDR1 is MDHEN and CDR2 SYDVKM. V lost 6 bases to trimming and J lost 1 base, with 12 bases between them. The CDR3 region has the DNA TGTGCCAGCAGAGAACAGGGACCCCAAGAGACCCAGTACTTC. Its translation is CASREQGPQETQYF.

V usage is TRBV4-1 and J usage is TRBJ2-7; 10 bases match TRBD1. Germline lookup yields CDR1 MGHRA and CDR2 YSYEKL. After removal of 1 base from V and 4 bases from J, the junction contained 4 bases not matched to a gene. There are 15 residues in the CDR3. The CDR3 protein is CASSQAGTGEYEQYF. CDR3 nucleotide sequence: TGCGCCAGCAGCCAAGCTGGGACAGGGGAATACGAGCAGTACTTC.

This clone showed up many times. The genes are TRBV4-1 and TRBJ2-5; a weak D match, TRBD1 (5 bases). The germline CDR1 and CDR2 sequences are MGHRA and YSYEKL. This CDR3 spans 18 amino acids. V shed 1 base and J shed 2 bases, with 20 bases lying between them. CDR3 DNA sequence: TGCGCCAGCAGCCAAGGTGTGAGGACACCAGAAGTTCAAGAGACCCAGTACTTC. Its protein is CASSQGVRTPEVQETQYF.